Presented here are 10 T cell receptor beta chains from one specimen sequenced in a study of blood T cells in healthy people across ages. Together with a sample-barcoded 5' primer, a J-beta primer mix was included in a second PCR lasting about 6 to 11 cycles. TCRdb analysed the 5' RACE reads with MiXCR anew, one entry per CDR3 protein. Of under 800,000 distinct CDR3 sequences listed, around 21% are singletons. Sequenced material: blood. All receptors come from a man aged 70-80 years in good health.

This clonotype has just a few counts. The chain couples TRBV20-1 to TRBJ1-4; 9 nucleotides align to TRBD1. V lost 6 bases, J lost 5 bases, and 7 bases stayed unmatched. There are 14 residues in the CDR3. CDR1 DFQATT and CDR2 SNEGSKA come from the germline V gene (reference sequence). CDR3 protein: CSASRGTGNEKLFF. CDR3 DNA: TGCAGTGCATCCCGTGGGACAGGGAATGAAAAACTGTTTTTT.

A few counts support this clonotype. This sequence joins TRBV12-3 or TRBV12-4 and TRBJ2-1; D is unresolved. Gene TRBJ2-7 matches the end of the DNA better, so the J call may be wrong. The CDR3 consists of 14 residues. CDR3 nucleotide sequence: TGTGCCAGCAGTTTAGGAATTCGGAGAGGCGAGCAGTACTTC. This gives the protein CASSLGIRRGEQYF.

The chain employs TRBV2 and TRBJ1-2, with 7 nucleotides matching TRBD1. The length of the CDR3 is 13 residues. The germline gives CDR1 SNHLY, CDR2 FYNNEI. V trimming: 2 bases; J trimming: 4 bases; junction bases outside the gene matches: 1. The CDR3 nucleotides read TGTGCCAGCAGTGAACCAGGGGGCTATGGCTACACCTTC. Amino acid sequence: CASSEPGGYGYTF.

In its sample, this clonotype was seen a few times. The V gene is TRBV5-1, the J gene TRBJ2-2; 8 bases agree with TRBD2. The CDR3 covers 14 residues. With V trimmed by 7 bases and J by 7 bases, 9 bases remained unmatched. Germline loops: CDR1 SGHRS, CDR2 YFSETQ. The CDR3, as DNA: TGCGCCAGCGGCCAGGGACTAGTCGGCGGGGAGCTGTTTTTT. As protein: CASGQGLVGGELFF.

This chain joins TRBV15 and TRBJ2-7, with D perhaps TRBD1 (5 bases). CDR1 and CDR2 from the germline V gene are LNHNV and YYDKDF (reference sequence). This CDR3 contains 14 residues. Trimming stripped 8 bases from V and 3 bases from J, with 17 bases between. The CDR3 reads CATADPGSGYEQYF. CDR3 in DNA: TGTGCCACCGCGGATCCAGGGTCTGGCTACGAGCAGTACTTC.

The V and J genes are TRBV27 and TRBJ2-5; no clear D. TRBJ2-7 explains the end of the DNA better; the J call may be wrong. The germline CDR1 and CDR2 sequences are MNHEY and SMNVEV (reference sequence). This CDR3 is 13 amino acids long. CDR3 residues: CASSFKGPYEQYF. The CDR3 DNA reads TGTGCCAGCAGTTTCAAGGGCCCTTACGAGCAGTACTTC.

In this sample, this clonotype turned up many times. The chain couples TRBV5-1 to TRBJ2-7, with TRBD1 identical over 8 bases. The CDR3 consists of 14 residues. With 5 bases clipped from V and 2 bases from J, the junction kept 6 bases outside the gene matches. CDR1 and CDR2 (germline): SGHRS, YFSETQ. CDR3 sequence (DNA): TGCGCCAGCAGGGGAGGACAGGGTCCCTACGAGCAGTACTTC. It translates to CASRGGQGPYEQYF.

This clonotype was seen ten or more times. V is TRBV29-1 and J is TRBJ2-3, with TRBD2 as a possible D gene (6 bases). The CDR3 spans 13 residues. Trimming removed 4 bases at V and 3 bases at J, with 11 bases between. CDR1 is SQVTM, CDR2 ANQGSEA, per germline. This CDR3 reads CSVVTRSTDTQYF. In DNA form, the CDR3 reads TGCAGCGTTGTGACTAGGAGTACAGATACGCAGTATTTT.

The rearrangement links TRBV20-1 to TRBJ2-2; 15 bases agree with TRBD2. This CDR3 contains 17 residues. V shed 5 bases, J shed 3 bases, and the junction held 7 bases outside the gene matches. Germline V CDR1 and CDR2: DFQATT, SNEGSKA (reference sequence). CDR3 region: CSAPGGTSGRYTGELFF. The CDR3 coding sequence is TGCAGTGCTCCCGGAGGGACTAGCGGGAGGTACACCGGGGAGCTGTTTTTT.

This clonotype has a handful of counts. The CDR3 is CASSAYKYEQYF. CDR3 in DNA: TGTGCCAGCAGCGCCTACAAATACGAGCAGTACTTC. The chain uses TRBV7-8 and TRBJ2-7; D gene ambiguous. The CDR3 has 12 amino acids. The germline V and J ends were trimmed by 5 bases and 4 bases, with 9 bases remaining between them. In germline, CDR1 is SGHVS, CDR2 FQNEAQ.